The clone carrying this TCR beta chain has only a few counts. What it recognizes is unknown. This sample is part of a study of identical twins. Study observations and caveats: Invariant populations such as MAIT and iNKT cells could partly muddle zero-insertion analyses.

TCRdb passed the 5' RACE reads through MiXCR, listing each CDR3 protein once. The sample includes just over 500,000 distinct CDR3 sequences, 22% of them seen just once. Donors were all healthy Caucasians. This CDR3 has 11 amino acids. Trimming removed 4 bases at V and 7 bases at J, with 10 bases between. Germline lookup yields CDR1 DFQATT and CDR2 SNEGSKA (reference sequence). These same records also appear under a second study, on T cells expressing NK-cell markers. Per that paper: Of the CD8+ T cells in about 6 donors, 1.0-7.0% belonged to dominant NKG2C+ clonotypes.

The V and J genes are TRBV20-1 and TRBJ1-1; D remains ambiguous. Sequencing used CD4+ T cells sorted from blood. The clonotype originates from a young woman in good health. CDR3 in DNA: TGCAGTGCTACCCCGGGCCTTGAAGCTTTCTTT. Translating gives CSATPGLEAFF.